The clone carrying this T cell receptor (beta chain) was observed a few times. This specimen comes from a study of T-cell reconstitution after alpha-beta-depleted transplantation in children. The CDR3 has 15 residues. The V gene's germline CDR1 is SGHTA and CDR2 FQGNSA. The V segment lost 5 bases and the J segment 5 bases; nucleotides outside the gene matches: 11. The TCRbeta library incorporated unique molecular identifiers. TCRdb re-called the PCR reads with MiXCR, one entry per CDR3 protein. In the table there are 600,000 to 700,000 distinct CDR3 sequences, 16% of which are singletons. J is TRBJ2-5 and V is TRBV7-2, with 7 bases that match TRBD1. The clonotype was recovered from a human donor who donated a stem cell graft to a child with acute myeloid leukemia. This specimen was PBMCs from the stem cell graft donor, taken from the stem cell graft. The CDR3 bases are TGTGCCAGCAGCCCGCAGACAGGGTCCCGGGAGACCCAGTACTTC. Protein sequence: CASSPQTGSRETQYF. The variable domain in full, with the rest retrieved from reference TRBV7-2 and TRBJ2-5, is GAGVSQSPSNKVTEKGKDVELRCDPISGHTALYWYRQSLGQGLEFLIYFQGNSAPDKSGLPSDRFSAERTGGSVSTLTIQRTQQEDSAVYLCASSPQTGSRETQYFGPGTRLLVL.